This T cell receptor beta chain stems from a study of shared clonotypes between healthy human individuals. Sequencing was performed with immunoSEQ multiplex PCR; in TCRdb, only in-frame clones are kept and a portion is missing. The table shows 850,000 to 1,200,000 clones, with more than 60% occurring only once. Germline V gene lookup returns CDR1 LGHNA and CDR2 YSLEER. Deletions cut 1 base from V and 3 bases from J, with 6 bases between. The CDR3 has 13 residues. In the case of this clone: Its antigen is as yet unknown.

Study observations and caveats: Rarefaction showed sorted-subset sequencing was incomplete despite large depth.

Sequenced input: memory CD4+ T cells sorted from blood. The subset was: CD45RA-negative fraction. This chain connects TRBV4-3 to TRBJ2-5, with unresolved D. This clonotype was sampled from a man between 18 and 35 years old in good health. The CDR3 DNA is TGCGCCAGCAGCCAAGTCGTCAAAGAGACCCAGTACTTC. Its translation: CASSQVVKETQYF.